Listed below are T cell receptor beta chains from one sample, sequenced in a study of CD8+ T cells in alopecia areata. Data came from immunoSEQ multiplex PCR; TCRdb stores just in-frame clones and leaves some out. The sample yields some 7,000 clones, about 67% seen once. The sample in question was skin, obtained at week 0. These receptors came from a human donor with alopecia areata. The CDR3 runs from the conserved cysteine through the conserved F or W. D genes are given only for firm matches. For some rows the clone size is stated as once, few or many, or as a class when expanded; others skip it.

NA,NA,TRBV2,14,TRBJ1-2,CASSSRRDSYGYTF,TGTGCCAGCAGTTCGCGTCGCGATAGCTATGGCTACACCTTC
NA,NA,TRBV5-6,14,TRBJ2-1,CASSLASLYNEQFF,TGTGCCAGCAGCTTGGCGAGTCTTTACAATGAGCAGTTCTTC
TRBD2,NA,TRBV30,14,TRBJ2-3,CACLTSGSTDTQYF,TGTGCCTGTCTAACTAGCGGCAGCACAGATACGCAGTATTTT
TRBD1,NA,TRBV18,15,TRBJ2-1,CASSPATGKVDEQFF,TGTGCCAGCTCACCTGCGACAGGGAAGGTGGATGAGCAGTTCTTC
TRBD1,NA,TRBV5-8,14,TRBJ2-3,CASSSDRGTDTQYF,TGTGCCAGCAGCTCGGACAGGGGCACAGATACGCAGTATTTT
TRBD2,NA,TRBV7-6,17,TRBJ2-1,CASSGRLSGGTYNEQFF,TGTGCCAGCAGCGGGCGCTTGAGCGGGGGAACCTACAATGAGCAGTTCTTC
NA,NA,TRBV6-5,13,TRBJ1-2,CASSVQGNYGYTF,TGTGCCAGCAGTGTACAGGGAAACTATGGCTACACCTTC
NA,NA,TRBV4-1,13,TRBJ2-7,CASSQEDSYEQYF,TGCGCCAGCAGCCAAGAGGACTCCTACGAGCAGTACTTC
NA,NA,TRBV9,15,TRBJ2-1,CASSVGAEHYNEQFF,TGTGCCAGCAGCGTAGGAGCGGAGCATTACAATGAGCAGTTCTTC
NA,NA,TRBV29-1,11,TRBJ2-7,CSAFQGHEQYF,TGCAGCGCGTTCCAGGGCCACGAGCAGTACTTC
NA,NA,TRBV5-1,17,TRBJ1-1,CASSLPRKGGSDTEAFF,TGCGCCAGCAGCTTGCCCAGAAAGGGGGGCTCGGACACTGAAGCTTTCTTT
NA,NA,TRBV19,14,TRBJ2-1,CASSISAGYNEQFF,TGTGCCAGTAGTATCTCTGCGGGCTACAATGAGCAGTTCTTC
NA,NA,TRBV5-1,18,TRBJ2-5,CASSLTGSSWGRRETQYF,TGCGCCAGCAGCTTAACGGGGTCCTCTTGGGGGCGACGGGAGACCCAGTACTTC
NA,once,TRBV30,14,TRBJ1-1,CAWGDGVRSSEAFF,TGTGCCTGGGGGGACGGGGTTCGGAGCTCTGAAGCTTTCTTT
NA,NA,TRBV6-4,16,TRBJ1-4,CASSDSIAQGNEKLFF,TGTGCCAGCAGTGACTCGATTGCCCAGGGAAACGAAAAACTGTTTTTT
TRBD2,NA,TRBV5-4,14,TRBJ2-3,CASSRRGGTDTQYF,TGTGCCAGCAGCAGACGGGGGGGCACAGATACGCAGTATTTT
NA,few,TRBV10-3,13,TRBJ1-6,CAISELRHSPLHF,TGTGCCATCAGTGAGTTAAGGCATTCACCCCTCCACTTT